One T cell receptor (beta chain) is described in this entry. Germline V lookup: CDR1 KGHSH, CDR2 LQKENI. V lost 3 bases and J lost 1, with 10 bases in between. This CDR3 is built from 16 residues. These data come from a study of T cell responses to AZD1222 COVID-19 vaccine. Libraries were prepared by immunoSEQ multiplex PCR; TCRdb keeps only in-frame clonotypes and omits some of them. This sample carries 46,000 or so clones, roughly 80% of them seen once, and the ten largest clones take approximately 6.3%. The chain is built from TRBV18 and TRBJ2-6; the D is unclear. This TCR derives from an adult in good health. This sample comprised peripheral blood, obtained on day 0 of AZD1222 vaccination. CDR3 protein: CASSPPSESGANVLTF. In nucleotides, the CDR3 is TGTGCCAGCTCACCGCCGTCAGAGTCTGGGGCCAACGTCCTGACTTTC.